This TCR beta chain was retrieved from a study of somatic mutations in cytotoxic T cells in rheumatoid arthritis. Sequencing was performed with immunoSEQ multiplex PCR; in TCRdb, only in-frame clones are kept and a portion is missing. The repertoire holds fewer than 4,000 clones, with 74% as singletons. The CDR3 spans 14 residues. Germline values: CDR1 MDHEN, CDR2 SYDVKM. V shed 6 bases and J shed 0 bases, with 9 bases lying between them. This sequence joins TRBV28 and TRBJ1-3; D unclear. The clonotype was recovered from an adult with rheumatoid arthritis. Sequencing was carried out using CD8+ T cells sorted from blood. The CDR3 loop reads CASSRDGSGNTIYF. The CDR3 DNA sequence: TGTGCCAGCAGCCGTGACGGCTCTGGAAACACCATATATTTT.